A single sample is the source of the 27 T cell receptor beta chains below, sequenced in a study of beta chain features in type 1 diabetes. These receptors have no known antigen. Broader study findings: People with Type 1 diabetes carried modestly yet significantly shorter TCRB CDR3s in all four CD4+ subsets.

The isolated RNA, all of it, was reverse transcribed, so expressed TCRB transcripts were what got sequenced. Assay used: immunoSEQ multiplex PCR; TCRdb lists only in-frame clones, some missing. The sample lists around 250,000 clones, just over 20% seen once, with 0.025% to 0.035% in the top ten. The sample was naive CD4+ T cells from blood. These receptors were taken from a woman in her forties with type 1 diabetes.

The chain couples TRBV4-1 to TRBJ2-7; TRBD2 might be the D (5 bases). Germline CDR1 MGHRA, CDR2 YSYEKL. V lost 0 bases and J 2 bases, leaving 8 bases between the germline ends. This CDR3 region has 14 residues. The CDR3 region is CASSQDAGTYEQYF. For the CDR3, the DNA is TGCGCCAGCAGCCAAGATGCCGGGACCTACGAGCAGTACTTC.

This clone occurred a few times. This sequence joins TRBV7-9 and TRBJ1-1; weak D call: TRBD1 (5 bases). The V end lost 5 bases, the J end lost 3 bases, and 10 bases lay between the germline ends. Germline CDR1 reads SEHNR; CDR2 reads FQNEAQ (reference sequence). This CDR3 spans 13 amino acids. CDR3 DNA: TGTGCCAGCAGCACCTCCAGGGACACTGAAGCTTTCTTT. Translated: CASSTSRDTEAFF. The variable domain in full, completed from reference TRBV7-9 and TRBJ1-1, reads DTGVSQNPRHKITKRGQNVTFRCDPISEHNRLYWYRQTLGQGPEFLTYFQNEAQLEKSRLLSDRFSAERPKGSFSTLEIQRTEQGDSAMYLCASSTSRDTEAFFGQGTRLTVV.

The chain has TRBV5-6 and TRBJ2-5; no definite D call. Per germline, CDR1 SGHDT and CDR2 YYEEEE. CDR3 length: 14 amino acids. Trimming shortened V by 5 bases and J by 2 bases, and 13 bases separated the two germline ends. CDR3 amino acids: CASSLEEWQETQYF. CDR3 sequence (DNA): TGTGCCAGCAGTCTAGAGGAGTGGCAAGAGACCCAGTACTTC.

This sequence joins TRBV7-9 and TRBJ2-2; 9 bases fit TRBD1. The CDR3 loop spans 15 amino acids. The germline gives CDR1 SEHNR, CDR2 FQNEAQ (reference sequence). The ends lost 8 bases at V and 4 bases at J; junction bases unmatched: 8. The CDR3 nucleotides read TGTGCCAGCTCGTCACAGGGGGCTCCCACCGGGGAGCTGTTTTTT. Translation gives CASSSQGAPTGELFF.

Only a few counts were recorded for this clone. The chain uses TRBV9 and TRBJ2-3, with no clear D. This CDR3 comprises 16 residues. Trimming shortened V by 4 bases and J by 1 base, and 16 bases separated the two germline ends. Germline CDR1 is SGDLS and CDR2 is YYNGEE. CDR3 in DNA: TGTGCCAGCAGCACCCCAAGACTCCTTGGCACAGATACGCAGTATTTT. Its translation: CASSTPRLLGTDTQYF.

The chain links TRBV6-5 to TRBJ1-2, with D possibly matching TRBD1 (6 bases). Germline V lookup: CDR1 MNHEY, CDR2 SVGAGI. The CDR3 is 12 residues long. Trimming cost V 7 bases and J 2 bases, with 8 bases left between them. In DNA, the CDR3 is TGTGCCAGCACAGGGGCCAACTATGGCTACACCTTC. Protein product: CASTGANYGYTF.

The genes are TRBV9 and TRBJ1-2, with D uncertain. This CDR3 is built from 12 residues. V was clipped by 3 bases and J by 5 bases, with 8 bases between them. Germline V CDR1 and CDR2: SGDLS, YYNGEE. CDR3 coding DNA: TGTGCCAGCAGCGGTAGTCGGTATGGCTACACCTTC. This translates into CASSGSRYGYTF. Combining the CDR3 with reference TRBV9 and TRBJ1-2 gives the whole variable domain DSGVTQTPKHLITATGQRVTLRCSPRSGDLSVYWYQQSLDQGLQFLIQYYNGEERAKGNILERFSAQQFPDLHSELNLSSLELGDSALYFCASSGSRYGYTFGSGTRLTVV.

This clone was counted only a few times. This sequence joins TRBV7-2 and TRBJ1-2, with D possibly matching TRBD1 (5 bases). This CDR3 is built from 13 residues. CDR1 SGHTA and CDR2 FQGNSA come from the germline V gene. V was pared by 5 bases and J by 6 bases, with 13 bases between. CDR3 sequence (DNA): TGTGCCAGCAGCCTGCAGGGCACGAATGGCTACACCTTC. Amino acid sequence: CASSLQGTNGYTF.

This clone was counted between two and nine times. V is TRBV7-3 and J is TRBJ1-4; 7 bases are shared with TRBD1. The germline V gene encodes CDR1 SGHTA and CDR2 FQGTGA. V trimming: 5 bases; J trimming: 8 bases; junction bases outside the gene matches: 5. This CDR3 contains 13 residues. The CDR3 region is CASSNRGGEKLFF. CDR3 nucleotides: TGTGCCAGCAGCAACAGGGGTGGAGAAAAACTGTTTTTT.

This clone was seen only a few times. The CDR3 reads CSVDRTGGKYEQYF. The CDR3 DNA follows: TGCAGCGTTGATCGGACAGGGGGCAAATACGAGCAGTACTTC. The chain couples TRBV29-1 to TRBJ2-7; TRBD1 matches 11 bases. The CDR3 covers 14 residues. CDR1 and CDR2 from the germline V gene are SQVTM and ANQGSEA. Trimming cost V 3 bases and J 4 bases; bases outside gene matches: 5.

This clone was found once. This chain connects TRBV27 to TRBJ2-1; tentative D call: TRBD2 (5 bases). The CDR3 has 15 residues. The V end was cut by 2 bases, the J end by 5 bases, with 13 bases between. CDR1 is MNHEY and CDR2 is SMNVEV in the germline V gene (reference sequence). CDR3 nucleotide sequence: TGTGCCAGCAGTTTAAGGGTAGCGAGCCACAATGAGCAGTTCTTC. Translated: CASSLRVASHNEQFF.

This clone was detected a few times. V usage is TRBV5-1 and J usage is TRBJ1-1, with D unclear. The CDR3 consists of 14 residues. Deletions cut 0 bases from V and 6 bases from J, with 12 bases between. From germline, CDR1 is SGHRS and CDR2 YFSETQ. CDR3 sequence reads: CASSLAGPGAEAFF. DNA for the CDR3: TGCGCCAGCAGCTTGGCGGGTCCGGGAGCTGAAGCTTTCTTT.

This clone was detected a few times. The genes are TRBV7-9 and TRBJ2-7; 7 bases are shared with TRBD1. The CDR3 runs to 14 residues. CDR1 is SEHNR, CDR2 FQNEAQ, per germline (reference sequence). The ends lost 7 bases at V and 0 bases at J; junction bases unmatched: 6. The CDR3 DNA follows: TGTGCCAGCACCCTGGGACAGTTCTCCTACGAGCAGTACTTC. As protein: CASTLGQFSYEQYF.

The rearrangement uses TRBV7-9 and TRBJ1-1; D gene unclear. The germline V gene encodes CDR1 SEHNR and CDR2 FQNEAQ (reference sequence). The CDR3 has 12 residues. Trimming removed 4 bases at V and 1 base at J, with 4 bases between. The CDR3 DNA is TGTGCCAGCAGCTCCTCGAACACTGAAGCTTTCTTT. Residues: CASSSSNTEAFF. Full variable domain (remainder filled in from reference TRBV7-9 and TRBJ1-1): DTGVSQNPRHKITKRGQNVTFRCDPISEHNRLYWYRQTLGQGPEFLTYFQNEAQLEKSRLLSDRFSAERPKGSFSTLEIQRTEQGDSAMYLCASSSSNTEAFFGQGTRLTVV.

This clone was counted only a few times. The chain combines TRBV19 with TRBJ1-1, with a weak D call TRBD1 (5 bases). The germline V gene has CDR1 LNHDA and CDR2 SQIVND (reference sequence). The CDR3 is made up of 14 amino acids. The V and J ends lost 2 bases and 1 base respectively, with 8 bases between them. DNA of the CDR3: TGTGCCAGTAGTATACCACAGGAGAACACTGAAGCTTTCTTT. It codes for CASSIPQENTEAFF.

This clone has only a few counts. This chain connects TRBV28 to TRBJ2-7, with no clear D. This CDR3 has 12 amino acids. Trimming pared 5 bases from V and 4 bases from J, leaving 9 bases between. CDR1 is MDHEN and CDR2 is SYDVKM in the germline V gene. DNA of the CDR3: TGTGCCAGCAGTCCTGATACTTACGAGCAGTACTTC. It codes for CASSPDTYEQYF.

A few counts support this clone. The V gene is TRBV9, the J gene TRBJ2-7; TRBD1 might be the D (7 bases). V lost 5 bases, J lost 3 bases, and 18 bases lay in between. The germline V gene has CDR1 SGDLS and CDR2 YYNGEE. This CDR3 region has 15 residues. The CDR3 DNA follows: TGTGCCAGCAGTGTCCGCGGGACAGTCAACTACGAGCAGTACTTC. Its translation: CASSVRGTVNYEQYF.

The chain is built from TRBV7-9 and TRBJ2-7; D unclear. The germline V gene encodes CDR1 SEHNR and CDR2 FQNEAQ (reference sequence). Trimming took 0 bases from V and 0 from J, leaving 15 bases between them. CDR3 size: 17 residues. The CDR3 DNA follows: TGTGCCAGCAGCTTAGCATTGGCAGGCCCCTTCTCCTACGAGCAGTACTTC. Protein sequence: CASSLALAGPFSYEQYF.

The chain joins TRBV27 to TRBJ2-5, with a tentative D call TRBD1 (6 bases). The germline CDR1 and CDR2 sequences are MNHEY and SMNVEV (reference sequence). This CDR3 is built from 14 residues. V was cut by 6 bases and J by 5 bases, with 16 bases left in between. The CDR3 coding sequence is TGTGCCAGCAGATCCAGGGGAACCGAGGAGACCCAGTACTTC. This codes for CASRSRGTEETQYF.

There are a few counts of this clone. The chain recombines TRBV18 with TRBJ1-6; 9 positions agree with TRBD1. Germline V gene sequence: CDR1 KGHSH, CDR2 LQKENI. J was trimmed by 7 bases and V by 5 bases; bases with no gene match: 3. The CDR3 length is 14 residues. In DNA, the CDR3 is TGTGCCAGCTCAACGACAGGGGGAAATTCACCCCTCCACTTT. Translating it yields CASSTTGGNSPLHF. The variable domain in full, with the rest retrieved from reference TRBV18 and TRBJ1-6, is NAGVMQNPRHLVRRRGQEARLRCSPMKGHSHVYWYRQLPEEGLKFMVYLQKENIIDESGMPKERFSAEFPKEGPSILRIQQVVRGDSAAYFCASSTTGGNSPLHFGNGTRLTVT.

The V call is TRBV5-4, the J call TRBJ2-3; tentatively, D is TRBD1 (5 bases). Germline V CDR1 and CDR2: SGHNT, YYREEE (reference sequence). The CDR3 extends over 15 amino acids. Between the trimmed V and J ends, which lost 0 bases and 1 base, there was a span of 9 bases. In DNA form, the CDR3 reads TGTGCCAGCAGCTTGGAGGTGGGGCGCACAGATACGCAGTATTTT. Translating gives CASSLEVGRTDTQYF.

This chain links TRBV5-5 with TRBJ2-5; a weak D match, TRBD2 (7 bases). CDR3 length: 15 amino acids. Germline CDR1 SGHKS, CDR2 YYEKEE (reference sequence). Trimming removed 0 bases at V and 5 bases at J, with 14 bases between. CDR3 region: CASSLVHAGAETQYF. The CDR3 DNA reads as TGTGCCAGCAGCTTGGTTCACGCGGGGGCGGAGACCCAGTACTTC.

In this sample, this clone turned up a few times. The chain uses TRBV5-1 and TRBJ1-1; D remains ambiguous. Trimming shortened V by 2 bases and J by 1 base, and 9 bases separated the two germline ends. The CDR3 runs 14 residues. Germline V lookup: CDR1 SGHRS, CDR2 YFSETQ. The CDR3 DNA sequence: TGCGCCAGCAGCTTAGCACCCTCGAACACTGAAGCTTTCTTT. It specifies CASSLAPSNTEAFF.

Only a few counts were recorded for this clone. The CDR3 region is CASSPQEDYGYTF. The DNA of the CDR3 is TGTGCCAGCAGCCCCCAGGAAGACTATGGCTACACCTTC. This chain joins TRBV7-2 and TRBJ1-2; D remains unclear. The CDR3 loop spans 13 amino acids. Per the germline V gene, CDR1 is SGHTA and CDR2 is FQGNSA. V gave up 5 bases and J gave up 3 bases, with 10 bases separating them. The full variable domain, its missing parts supplied by reference TRBV7-2 and TRBJ1-2, is GAGVSQSPSNKVTEKGKDVELRCDPISGHTALYWYRQSLGQGLEFLIYFQGNSAPDKSGLPSDRFSAERTGGSVSTLTIQRTQQEDSAVYLCASSPQEDYGYTFGSGTRLTVV.

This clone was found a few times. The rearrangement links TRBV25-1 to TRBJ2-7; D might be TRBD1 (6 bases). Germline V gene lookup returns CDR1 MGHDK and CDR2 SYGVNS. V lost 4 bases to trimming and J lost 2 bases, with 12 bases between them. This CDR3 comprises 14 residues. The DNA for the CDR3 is TGTGCCAGCAGTGCTTACAGGGCCACCTACGAGCAGTACTTC. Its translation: CASSAYRATYEQYF.

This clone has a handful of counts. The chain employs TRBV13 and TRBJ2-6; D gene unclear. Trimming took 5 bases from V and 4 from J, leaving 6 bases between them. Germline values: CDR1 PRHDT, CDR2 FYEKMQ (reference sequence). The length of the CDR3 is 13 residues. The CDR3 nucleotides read TGTGCCAGCAGCCAGGCGGGGGCCAACGTCCTGACTTTC. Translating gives CASSQAGANVLTF.

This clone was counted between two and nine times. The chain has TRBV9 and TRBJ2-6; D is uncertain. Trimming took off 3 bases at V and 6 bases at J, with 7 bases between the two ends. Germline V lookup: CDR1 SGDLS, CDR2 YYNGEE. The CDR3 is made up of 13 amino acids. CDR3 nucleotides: TGTGCCAGCAGCGGCACATCGGCCAACGTCCTGACTTTC. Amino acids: CASSGTSANVLTF.